The rows below give T cell receptor beta chains drawn from one sample of a study of T cell responses to AZD1222 COVID-19 vaccine. TCRdb's copy holds only in-frame clones and misses some; the assay was immunoSEQ multiplex PCR. The repertoire consists of fewer than 200,000 clones, with 94% occurring once and the leading ten covering roughly 1.5%. The sequences come from peripheral blood, collected 28 days after the second AZD1222 dose. The receptors derive from an adult who received the AZD1222 COVID-19 vaccine. Both conserved end residues are trimmed from each CDR3. A row's size may be missing; if present it is once, few, many or a size class.

cdr3_aa: ASSLWGLQNTEAF; clone_size: once; j_call: TRBJ1-1; v_call: TRBV7-2
cdr3_aa: ASSPDRNQPQH; clone_size: NA; j_call: TRBJ1-5; v_call: TRBV19
cdr3_aa: ASSILPGQGPSNQPQH; clone_size: once; j_call: TRBJ1-5; v_call: TRBV19
cdr3_aa: ASSPRPEAGGDWNEQF; clone_size: NA; j_call: TRBJ2-1; v_call: TRBV9
cdr3_aa: AIAAGLQETQY; clone_size: NA; j_call: TRBJ2-5; v_call: TRBV10-3
cdr3_aa: ASGNREETQY; clone_size: NA; j_call: TRBJ2-5; v_call: TRBV6-5
cdr3_aa: ASSWGQGRYEQF; clone_size: NA; j_call: TRBJ2-1; v_call: TRBV19
cdr3_aa: ASSTTGGFLYNEQF; clone_size: few; j_call: TRBJ2-1; v_call: TRBV19
cdr3_aa: ASSPVSYGYT; clone_size: NA; j_call: TRBJ1-2; v_call: TRBV11-2
cdr3_aa: TSSQDRTSGRETQY; clone_size: NA; j_call: TRBJ2-5; v_call: TRBV1
cdr3_aa: ASSLETGWGGTEAF; clone_size: NA; j_call: TRBJ1-1; v_call: TRBV5-8
cdr3_aa: ASSPAGAGGAEAF; clone_size: NA; j_call: TRBJ1-1; v_call: TRBV11-2
cdr3_aa: ASSSRTAYSYEQY; clone_size: NA; j_call: TRBJ2-7; v_call: TRBV27
cdr3_aa: ASSSSGTDYEQY; clone_size: NA; j_call: TRBJ2-7; v_call: TRBV2
cdr3_aa: ASSPRLAGDNEQF; clone_size: once; j_call: TRBJ2-1; v_call: TRBV7-7
cdr3_aa: ASSGDRGILTNEKLF; clone_size: NA; j_call: TRBJ1-4; v_call: TRBV19
cdr3_aa: ASSSPGLVNSPLH; clone_size: NA; j_call: TRBJ1-6; v_call: TRBV28
cdr3_aa: ASRPSTGVGYGYT; clone_size: NA; j_call: TRBJ1-2; v_call: TRBV6-5
cdr3_aa: ASSLEGQAATNEKLF; clone_size: NA; j_call: TRBJ1-4; v_call: TRBV5-1
cdr3_aa: ASSPGGNTEAF; clone_size: NA; j_call: TRBJ1-1; v_call: TRBV7-6
cdr3_aa: ASSLAYSVGGENTEAF; clone_size: NA; j_call: TRBJ1-1; v_call: TRBV7-6
cdr3_aa: ASSLGNNEQF; clone_size: once; j_call: TRBJ2-1; v_call: TRBV5-4
cdr3_aa: ASSDLLGRGQPQH; clone_size: NA; j_call: TRBJ1-5; v_call: TRBV2
cdr3_aa: ASSRSSGANVLT; clone_size: NA; j_call: TRBJ2-6; v_call: TRBV5-4
cdr3_aa: ASSPPGLAYDTNTGELF; clone_size: NA; j_call: TRBJ2-2; v_call: TRBV14
cdr3_aa: ASSSPTGFTGELF; clone_size: NA; j_call: TRBJ2-2; v_call: TRBV5-5
cdr3_aa: ASSLYGAGYGYT; clone_size: once; j_call: TRBJ1-2; v_call: TRBV5-6
cdr3_aa: ATSRDQLAGSADTQY; clone_size: NA; j_call: TRBJ2-3; v_call: TRBV15
cdr3_aa: ASSYTPTSSYNEQF; clone_size: NA; j_call: TRBJ2-1; v_call: TRBV5-1
cdr3_aa: ASSYSMGGGALDTQY; clone_size: NA; j_call: TRBJ2-3; v_call: TRBV6-2/TRBV6-3
cdr3_aa: ASSDGQSNYGYT; clone_size: NA; j_call: TRBJ1-2; v_call: TRBV5-1
cdr3_aa: ASSYSGMSAGALPQH; clone_size: once; j_call: TRBJ1-5; v_call: TRBV6-2/TRBV6-3
cdr3_aa: ASSPGLAGLGPQF; clone_size: NA; j_call: TRBJ2-1; v_call: TRBV27
cdr3_aa: ASRRDRVERYT; clone_size: NA; j_call: TRBJ1-2; v_call: TRBV19
cdr3_aa: ASSAEWSPYNEQF; clone_size: NA; j_call: TRBJ2-1; v_call: TRBV6-5
cdr3_aa: ASGFPGTGSSYEQY; clone_size: NA; j_call: TRBJ2-7; v_call: TRBV12-5
cdr3_aa: ASSSQRAGNTEAF; clone_size: NA; j_call: TRBJ1-1; v_call: TRBV19
cdr3_aa: ASSGRGTESSYEQY; clone_size: once; j_call: TRBJ2-7; v_call: TRBV6-1
cdr3_aa: ASSQIPSGRARSYNEQF; clone_size: NA; j_call: TRBJ2-1; v_call: TRBV4-1
cdr3_aa: ASSQETPLGRREF; clone_size: NA; j_call: TRBJ2-1; v_call: TRBV4-1
cdr3_aa: ASILRDGSNQPQH; clone_size: NA; j_call: TRBJ1-5; v_call: TRBV19
cdr3_aa: ASSYSGHLAKNIQY; clone_size: NA; j_call: TRBJ2-4; v_call: TRBV6-5
cdr3_aa: ASTAGAGSQPQH; clone_size: NA; j_call: TRBJ1-5; v_call: TRBV6-5
cdr3_aa: ASSLDGSRGAANTEAF; clone_size: NA; j_call: TRBJ1-1; v_call: TRBV5-6
cdr3_aa: ASGLVGGRYEQY; clone_size: NA; j_call: TRBJ2-7; v_call: TRBV12-5